The 27 T cell receptor beta chains below were found in one sample sequenced in a study of vaccination and CD4 T cells after COVID-19. Oncomine TCR Beta short-read sequencing was applied to DNA from cultured CD4+ T cells. MiXCR, run by TCRdb on the PCR reads, gives a single entry per CDR3 protein. This table holds tens of thousands of distinct CDR3 sequences, around two fifths found once. No antigen is known for these receptors. Specified treatment: roughly ten-day PBMC culture with coronavirus spike peptide pools or control peptides (ViraFEST assay). Sequences were derived from CD4+ T cells from blood, cultured in vitro, sampled before SARS-CoV-2 vaccination. These receptors all come from a human donor who had recovered from COVID-19.

The chain joins TRBV5-1 to TRBJ1-2; the D gene is possibly TRBD1 (5 bases). The germline CDR1 and CDR2 sequences are SGHRS and YFSETQ. This CDR3 is 12 amino acids long. Trimming pared 1 base from V and 8 bases from J, leaving 9 bases between. The CDR3 spells CASSLTGEGYTF. Here the CDR3 DNA reads TGCGCCAGCAGCTTGACGGGGGAGGGCTACACCTTC. Full variable domain (remainder filled in from reference TRBV5-1 and TRBJ1-2): KAGVTQTPRYLIKTRGQQVTLSCSPISGHRSVSWYQQTPGQGLQFLFEYFSETQRNKGNFPGRFSGRQFSNSRSEMNVSTLELGDSALYLCASSLTGEGYTFGSGTRLTVV.

In this sample, this clonotype turned up a few times. The chain recombines TRBV15 with TRBJ1-6; D perhaps matches TRBD1 (5 bases). The V end lost 0 bases, the J end lost 10 bases, and 13 bases lay between the germline ends. The CDR3 covers 15 residues. Germline CDR1 reads LNHNV; CDR2 reads YYDKDF (reference sequence). The CDR3 reads CATSRDGGVRSPLHF. The CDR3 nucleotides are TGTGCCACCAGCAGAGATGGGGGGGTGAGGTCACCCCTCCACTTT.

This chain joins TRBV5-8 and TRBJ2-3, with D unresolved. CDR1 and CDR2 from the germline V gene are SGHTS and YDEGEE. CDR3 length: 16 amino acids. The V end lost 0 bases, the J end lost 2 bases, and 13 bases lay between the germline ends. The CDR3 DNA is TGTGCCAGCAGCTTGGGTCGCGGAGCCTACACAGATACGCAGTATTTT. Residues: CASSLGRGAYTDTQYF.

The table lists this clonotype with a few counts. The chain links TRBV7-2 to TRBJ2-7; D might be TRBD2 (5 bases). The CDR3 sequence is 13 residues long. From germline, CDR1 is SGHTA and CDR2 FQGNSA. V dropped 5 bases and J dropped 2 bases, with 10 bases sitting between them. CDR3 amino acids: CASSPEGTYEQYF. CDR3 sequence (DNA): TGTGCCAGCAGCCCTGAGGGAACCTACGAGCAGTACTTC.

This clonotype was seen a few times. In nucleotides, the CDR3 is TGTGCCAGCAGTCAGGACCTTCCCCGGCGAACAGATACGCAGTATTTT. It specifies CASSQDLPRRTDTQYF. The chain combines TRBV6-2 or TRBV6-3 with TRBJ2-3; D is unresolved. The ends were cut back, 5 bases at V and 3 bases at J, with 18 bases in the middle. Germline values: CDR1 MNHEY, CDR2 SVGEGT. There are 16 residues in the CDR3.

In this sample, this clonotype turned up a few times. This chain connects TRBV7-3 to TRBJ2-3; TRBD2 matches 10 bases. Germline V gives CDR1 SGHTA, CDR2 FQGTGA. This CDR3 region has 13 residues. The V gene end was trimmed by 6 bases and the J gene end by 3 bases; junction bases not matched to a gene: 0. CDR3 sequence reads: CASRLAGTDTQYF. CDR3 nucleotides: TGTGCCAGCAGACTAGCGGGGACAGATACGCAGTATTTT. Combining the CDR3 with reference TRBV7-3 and TRBJ2-3 gives the whole variable domain GAGVSQTPSNKVTEKGKYVELRCDPISGHTALYWYRQSLGQGPEFLIYFQGTGAADDSGLPNDRFFAVRPEGSVSTLKIQRTERGDSAVYLCASRLAGTDTQYFGPGTRLTVL.

The chain has TRBV28 and TRBJ1-2; a weak D match, TRBD1 (5 bases). This CDR3 has 14 residues. Germline V gene sequence: CDR1 MDHEN, CDR2 SYDVKM. V was shortened by 2 bases and J by 2 bases, with 9 bases between the two germline ends. The CDR3 loop reads CASSLDRLNYGYTF. The CDR3 DNA reads as TGTGCCAGCAGTTTAGACAGACTCAACTATGGCTACACCTTC.

V gene TRBV27 combines with J gene TRBJ2-1; 8 positions match TRBD1. In germline, CDR1 is MNHEY, CDR2 SMNVEV (reference sequence). The CDR3 contains 20 residues. The J segment lost 4 bases and the V segment lost 6 bases, leaving 23 bases of the junction unmatched. As DNA, the CDR3 is TGTGCCAGCAGGCAAGATACAGGGGGAGAAGTCGGTCTGGGTTACAATGAGCAGTTCTTC. Residues: CASRQDTGGEVGLGYNEQFF.

The chain has TRBV5-4 and TRBJ2-3, with 8 bases fitting TRBD2. CDR3 size: 16 residues. Germline V gene lookup returns CDR1 SGHNT and CDR2 YYREEE (reference sequence). J gave up 2 bases and V 1 base, and 6 bases lay outside the gene matches. CDR3: CASSLRRAGATDTQYF. The CDR3 coding sequence is TGTGCCAGCAGCTTGCGTAGAGCGGGGGCCACAGATACGCAGTATTTT.

This clonotype has more than one count but fewer than ten. The genes are TRBV20-1 and TRBJ1-5; 9 nucleotides agree with TRBD1. The V gene's germline CDR1 is DFQATT and CDR2 SNEGSKA (reference sequence). Germline trimming cut 3 bases from V and 7 bases from J; bases unmatched to any gene: 7. The CDR3 is made up of 14 amino acids. CDR3 coding DNA: TGCAGTGCTAGGATCGGGACAGGGACCCAGCCCCAGCATTTT. It translates to CSARIGTGTQPQHF.

V gene TRBV2 combines with J gene TRBJ2-1, with a weak D call TRBD2 (6 bases). The CDR3 consists of 15 residues. V shed 4 bases and J shed 9 bases, with 19 bases lying between them. Germline V gives CDR1 SNHLY, CDR2 FYNNEI. Here the CDR3 reads CASSAGLHEGSEQFF. The CDR3 DNA is TGTGCCAGCAGTGCGGGACTCCATGAGGGGAGTGAGCAGTTCTTC.

The chain is built from TRBV27 and TRBJ1-6; D uncertain. CDR3 length equals 17 residues. The germline V and J ends were trimmed by 5 bases and 3 bases, with 17 bases remaining between them. Per the germline V gene, CDR1 is MNHEY and CDR2 is SMNVEV (reference sequence). The CDR3 DNA is TGTGCCAGCAGTCCCACCCCCGGCAGACTCTATAATTCACCCCTCCACTTT. Its translation is CASSPTPGRLYNSPLHF.

The rearrangement joins TRBV19 to TRBJ1-5, with D tentatively TRBD1 (5 bases). The V and J ends lost 8 bases and 4 bases respectively, with 12 bases between them. Germline CDR1 LNHDA, CDR2 SQIVND (reference sequence). The CDR3 runs 13 residues. CDR3 loop: CASSGAGNQPQHF. The CDR3 DNA follows: TGTGCCAGTTCCGGGGCAGGGAATCAGCCCCAGCATTTT. Complete variable domain (other parts from reference TRBV19 and TRBJ1-5): DGGITQSPKYLFRKEGQNVTLSCEQNLNHDAMYWYRQDPGQGLRLIYYSQIVNDFQKGDIAEGYSVSREKKESFPLTVTSAQKNPTAFYLCASSGAGNQPQHFGDGTRLSIL.

The chain employs TRBV7-9 and TRBJ2-7; 13 bases agree with TRBD2. V was pared by 4 bases and J by 4 bases, with 10 bases of the junction left unmatched. Germline CDR1 reads SEHNR; CDR2 reads FQNEAQ (reference sequence). This CDR3 contains 17 residues. CDR3 in DNA: TGTGCCAGCAGCTCGGGGACTAGCGGGAATTTGGGTTACGAGCAGTACTTC. Amino acid sequence: CASSSGTSGNLGYEQYF.

This chain connects TRBV7-2 to TRBJ2-5; no reliable D call. Germline V gene lookup returns CDR1 SGHTA and CDR2 FQGNSA. The CDR3 sequence is 15 residues long. Trimming stripped 2 bases from V and 5 bases from J, with 15 bases between. The CDR3 loop is CASSLRGSPAETQYF. CDR3 nucleotides: TGTGCCAGCAGCTTACGCGGCAGCCCGGCCGAGACCCAGTACTTC.

The rearrangement uses TRBV20-1 and TRBJ2-5; TRBD2 matches 10 bases. There are 14 residues in the CDR3. J was trimmed by 4 bases and V by 0 bases; bases with no gene match: 2. Germline V gene data show CDR1 as DFQATT and CDR2 as SNEGSKA (reference sequence). The CDR3 reads CSARELAGAETQYF. CDR3 nucleotide sequence: TGCAGTGCTAGAGAGCTAGCGGGAGCAGAGACCCAGTACTTC.

This clonotype was seen a handful of times. The CDR3 DNA reads as TGTGCCAGCAGCCAAGGGACGGGCTTTGGCTACACCTTC. This gives the protein CASSQGTGFGYTF. The V call is TRBV7-6, the J call TRBJ1-2; D is possibly TRBD1 (5 bases). This CDR3 has 13 residues. CDR1 is SGHVS, CDR2 FNYEAQ, per germline. V lost 5 bases and J lost 7, with 14 bases in between.

This clonotype was counted only a few times. V gene TRBV20-1 combines with J gene TRBJ1-6; the D is unclear. CDR3 length equals 12 residues. Trimming left V 0 bases short and J 7 bases short, with 4 bases between. Looked up from germline, CDR1 is DFQATT and CDR2 is SNEGSKA (reference sequence). In DNA form, the CDR3 reads TGCAGTGCTAGAGAGGCCAATTCACCCCTCCACTTT. It yields the protein CSAREANSPLHF.

V usage is TRBV7-8 and J usage is TRBJ2-3, with 10 bases lining up with TRBD2. Germline CDR1 is SGHVS and CDR2 is FQNEAQ. After removal of 1 base from V and 2 bases from J, the junction contained 6 bases not matched to a gene. The length of the CDR3 is 17 residues. CDR3 coding DNA: TGTGCCAGCAGCTTAGGGACTAGCGGTGCCTACACAGATACGCAGTATTTT. This encodes CASSLGTSGAYTDTQYF. Looking up the rest from reference TRBV7-8 and TRBJ2-3 gives the full variable domain: GAGVSQSPRYKVAKRGQDVALRCDPISGHVSLFWYQQALGQGPEFLTYFQNEAQLDKSGLPSDRFFAERPEGSVSTLKIQRTQQEDSAVYLCASSLGTSGAYTDTQYFGPGTRLTVL.

The gene calls are TRBV20-1 and TRBJ1-5; 7 nucleotides align to TRBD1. J lost 2 bases, V lost 0 bases, and 7 bases had no gene match. CDR3 length: 16 residues. Germline CDR1 reads DFQATT; CDR2 reads SNEGSKA (reference sequence). CDR3 region: CSARDRVQGGNQPQHF. The CDR3 DNA sequence: TGCAGTGCTAGAGATAGAGTCCAGGGGGGCAATCAGCCCCAGCATTTT.

This clonotype was detected only a few times. The chain is built from TRBV30 and TRBJ2-7; no firm D call. Germline CDR1 reads GTSNPN; CDR2 reads SVGIG (reference sequence). V lost 2 bases, J lost 6 bases, and 14 bases lay in between. This CDR3 has 13 amino acids. CDR3 sequence: CAWSIPDQIEQYF. In nucleotides, the CDR3 is TGTGCCTGGAGTATTCCCGACCAGATCGAGCAGTACTTC.

The J gene is TRBJ2-7, the V gene TRBV20-1; D possibly corresponds to TRBD2 (6 bases). Germline V lookup: CDR1 DFQATT, CDR2 SNEGSKA (reference sequence). Trimming shortened V by 4 bases and J by 3 bases, and 13 bases separated the two germline ends. This CDR3 spans 13 amino acids. The CDR3 DNA sequence: TGCAGTGCTACCGGGACTTACGACTACGAGCAGTACTTC. It yields the protein CSATGTYDYEQYF.

The V and J genes are TRBV6-2 or TRBV6-3 and TRBJ1-4; D gene uncertain. V lost 6 bases, J lost 4 bases, and 12 bases lay in between. CDR1 and CDR2 from the germline V gene are MNHEY and SVGEGT. This CDR3 region has 14 residues. The CDR3, as DNA: TGTGCCAGCAGCACCGGGAGCAGTAATGAAAAACTGTTTTTT. Translated, it gives CASSTGSSNEKLFF.

The gene calls are TRBV7-9 and TRBJ2-5; D perhaps matches TRBD2 (6 bases). With 2 bases removed from V and 4 bases from J, the gap between germline ends came to 8 bases. Germline V gene lookup returns CDR1 SEHNR and CDR2 FQNEAQ (reference sequence). This CDR3 has 13 residues. The CDR3 sequence: CASSLYGRETQYF. The CDR3 coding sequence is TGTGCCAGCAGCTTATACGGGAGAGAGACCCAGTACTTC.

The chain recombines TRBV7-9 with TRBJ1-3, with 7 bases fitting TRBD1. The junction had 6 bases not matched to a gene; V was cut back by 0 bases and J by 1 base. CDR1 and CDR2 from the germline V gene are SEHNR and FQNEAQ (reference sequence). The CDR3 consists of 17 residues. The CDR3 region is CASSLARGQRSGNTIYF. DNA of the CDR3: TGTGCCAGCAGCTTAGCGCGGGGACAGAGATCTGGAAACACCATATATTTT.

The rearrangement uses TRBV29-1 and TRBJ2-3; no reliable D call. V was trimmed by 5 bases and J by 2 bases, leaving 5 bases between them. The germline CDR1 and CDR2 sequences are SQVTM and ANQGSEA. This CDR3 is 11 amino acids long. The CDR3 DNA follows: TGCAGCGTTCAACTCACAGATACGCAGTATTTT. Translation gives CSVQLTDTQYF.

This clonotype was found a few times. This sequence joins TRBV5-6 and TRBJ2-3; 9 nucleotides match TRBD2. Trimming removed 0 bases from V and 5 bases from J; junction bases left unmatched: 10. The germline V gene has CDR1 SGHDT and CDR2 YYEEEE. This CDR3 comprises 17 residues. The chain's CDR3 is CASSLVSAGGPKDTQYF. The CDR3 DNA reads as TGTGCCAGCAGCTTGGTTTCCGCGGGAGGGCCCAAAGATACGCAGTATTTT.